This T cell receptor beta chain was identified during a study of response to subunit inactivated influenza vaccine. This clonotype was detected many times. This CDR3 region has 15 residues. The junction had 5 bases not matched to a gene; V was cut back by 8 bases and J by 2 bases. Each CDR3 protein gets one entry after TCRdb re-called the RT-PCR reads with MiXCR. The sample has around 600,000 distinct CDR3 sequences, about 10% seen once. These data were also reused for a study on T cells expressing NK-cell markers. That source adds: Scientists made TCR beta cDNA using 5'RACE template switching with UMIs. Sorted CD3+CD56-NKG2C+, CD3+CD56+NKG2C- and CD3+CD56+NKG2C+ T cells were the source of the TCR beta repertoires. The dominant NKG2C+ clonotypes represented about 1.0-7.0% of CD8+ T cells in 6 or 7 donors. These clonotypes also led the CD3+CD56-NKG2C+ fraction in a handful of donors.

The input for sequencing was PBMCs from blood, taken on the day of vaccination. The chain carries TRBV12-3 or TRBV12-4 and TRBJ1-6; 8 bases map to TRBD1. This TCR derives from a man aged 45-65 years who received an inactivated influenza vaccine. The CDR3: CASGRTGPYNSPLHF. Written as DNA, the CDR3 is TGTGCCAGCGGGCGGACAGGGCCCTATAATTCACCCCTCCACTTT.